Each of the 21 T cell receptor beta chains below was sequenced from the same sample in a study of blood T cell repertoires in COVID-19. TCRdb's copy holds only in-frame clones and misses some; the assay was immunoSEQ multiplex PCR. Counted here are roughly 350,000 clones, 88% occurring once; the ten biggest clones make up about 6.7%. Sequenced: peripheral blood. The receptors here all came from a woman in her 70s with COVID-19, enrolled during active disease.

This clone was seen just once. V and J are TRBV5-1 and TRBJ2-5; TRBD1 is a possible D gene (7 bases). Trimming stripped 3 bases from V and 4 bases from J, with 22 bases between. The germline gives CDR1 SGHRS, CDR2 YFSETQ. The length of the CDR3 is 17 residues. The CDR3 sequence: CASSWGRDRAGRETQYF. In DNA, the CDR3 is TGCGCCAGCAGCTGGGGCCGCGACAGGGCCGGGAGAGAGACCCAGTACTTC.

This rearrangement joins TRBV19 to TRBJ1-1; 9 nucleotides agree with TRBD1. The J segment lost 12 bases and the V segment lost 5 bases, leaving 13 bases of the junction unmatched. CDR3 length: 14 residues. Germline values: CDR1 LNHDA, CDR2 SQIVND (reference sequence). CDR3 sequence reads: CASSPPSGQGTSFF. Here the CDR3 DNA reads TGTGCCAGTAGTCCTCCCTCGGGACAGGGTACATCTTTCTTT. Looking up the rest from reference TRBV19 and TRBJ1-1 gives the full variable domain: DGGITQSPKYLFRKEGQNVTLSCEQNLNHDAMYWYRQDPGQGLRLIYYSQIVNDFQKGDIAEGYSVSREKKESFPLTVTSAQKNPTAFYLCASSPPSGQGTSFFGQGTRLTVV.

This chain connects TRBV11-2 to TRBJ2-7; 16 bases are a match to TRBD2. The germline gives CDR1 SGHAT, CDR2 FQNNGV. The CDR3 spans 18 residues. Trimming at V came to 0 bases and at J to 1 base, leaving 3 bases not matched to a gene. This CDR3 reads CASSLDLGLAGGSYEQYF. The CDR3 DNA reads TGTGCCAGCAGCTTAGATTTGGGACTAGCGGGGGGGTCCTACGAGCAGTACTTC.

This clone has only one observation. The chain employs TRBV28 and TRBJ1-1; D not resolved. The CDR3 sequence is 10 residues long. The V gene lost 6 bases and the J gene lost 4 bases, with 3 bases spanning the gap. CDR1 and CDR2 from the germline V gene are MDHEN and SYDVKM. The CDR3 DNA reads TGTGCCAGCAGCTCCACTGAAGCTTTCTTT. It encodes CASSSTEAFF.

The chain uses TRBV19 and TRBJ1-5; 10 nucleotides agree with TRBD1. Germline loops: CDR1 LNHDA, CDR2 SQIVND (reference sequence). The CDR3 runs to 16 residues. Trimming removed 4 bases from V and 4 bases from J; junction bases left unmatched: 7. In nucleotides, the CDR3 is TGTGCCAGTAGTACCTACGGGACAGGGGTGAATCAGCCCCAGCATTTT. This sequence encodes CASSTYGTGVNQPQHF. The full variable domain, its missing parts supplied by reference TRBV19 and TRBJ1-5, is DGGITQSPKYLFRKEGQNVTLSCEQNLNHDAMYWYRQDPGQGLRLIYYSQIVNDFQKGDIAEGYSVSREKKESFPLTVTSAQKNPTAFYLCASSTYGTGVNQPQHFGDGTRLSIL.

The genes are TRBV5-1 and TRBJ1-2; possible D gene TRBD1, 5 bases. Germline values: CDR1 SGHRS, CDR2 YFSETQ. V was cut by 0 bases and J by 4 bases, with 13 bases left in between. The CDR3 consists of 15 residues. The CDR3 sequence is CASSLVGGSGYGYTF. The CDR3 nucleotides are TGCGCCAGCAGCTTGGTCGGGGGTTCGGGCTATGGCTACACCTTC.

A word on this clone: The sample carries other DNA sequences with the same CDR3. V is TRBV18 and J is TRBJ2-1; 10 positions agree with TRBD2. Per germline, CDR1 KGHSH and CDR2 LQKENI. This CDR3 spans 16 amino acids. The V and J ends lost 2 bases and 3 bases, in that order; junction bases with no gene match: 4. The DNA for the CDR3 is TGTGCCAGCTCACCAGCTAGCGGGGGTGGCTACAATGAGCAGTTCTTC. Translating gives CASSPASGGGYNEQFF.

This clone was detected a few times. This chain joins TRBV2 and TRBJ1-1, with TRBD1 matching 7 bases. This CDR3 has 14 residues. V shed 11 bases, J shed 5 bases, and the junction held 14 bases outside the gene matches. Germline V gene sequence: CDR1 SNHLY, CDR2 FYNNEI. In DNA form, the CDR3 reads TGTGCCCCTGGGGAAGACAGGGCTTCGACTGAAGCTTTCTTT. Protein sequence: CAPGEDRASTEAFF. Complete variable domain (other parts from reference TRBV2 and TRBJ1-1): EPEVTQTPSHQVTQMGQEVILRCVPISNHLYFYWYRQILGQKVEFLVSFYNNEISEKSEIFDDQFSVERPDGSNFTLKIRSTKLEDSAMYFCAPGEDRASTEAFFGQGTRLTVV.

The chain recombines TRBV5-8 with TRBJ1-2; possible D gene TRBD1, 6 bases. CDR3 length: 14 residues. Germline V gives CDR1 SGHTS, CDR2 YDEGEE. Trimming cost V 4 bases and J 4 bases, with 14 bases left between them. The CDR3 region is CASSRGHDSYGYTF. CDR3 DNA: TGTGCCAGCAGCCGGGGACATGACTCCTATGGCTACACCTTC.

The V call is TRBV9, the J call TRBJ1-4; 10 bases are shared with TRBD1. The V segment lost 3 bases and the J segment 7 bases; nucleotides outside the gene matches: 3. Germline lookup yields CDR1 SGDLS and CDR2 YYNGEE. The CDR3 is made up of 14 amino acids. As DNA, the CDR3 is TGTGCCAGCAGCGCGGACAGGGGGACTGAAAAACTGTTTTTT. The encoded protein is CASSADRGTEKLFF. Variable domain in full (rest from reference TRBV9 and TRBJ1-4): DSGVTQTPKHLITATGQRVTLRCSPRSGDLSVYWYQQSLDQGLQFLIQYYNGEERAKGNILERFSAQQFPDLHSELNLSSLELGDSALYFCASSADRGTEKLFFGSGTQLSVL.

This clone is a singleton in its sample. CDR3 in amino acids: CANQPTGTPLNYGYTF. The CDR3 coding sequence is TGTGCCAACCAACCCACCGGGACACCCCTAAACTATGGCTACACCTTC. The V and J genes are TRBV30 and TRBJ1-2; the D gene is possibly TRBD1 (6 bases). Looked up from germline, CDR1 is GTSNPN and CDR2 is SVGIG (reference sequence). Trimming left V 8 bases short and J 2 bases short, with 24 bases between. The CDR3 has 16 residues.

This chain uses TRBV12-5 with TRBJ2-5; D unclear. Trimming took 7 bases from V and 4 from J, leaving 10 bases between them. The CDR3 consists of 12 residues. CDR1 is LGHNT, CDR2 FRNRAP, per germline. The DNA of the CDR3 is TGTGCTAGTGCTCCTAGTGGAGAGACCCAGTACTTC. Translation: CASAPSGETQYF.

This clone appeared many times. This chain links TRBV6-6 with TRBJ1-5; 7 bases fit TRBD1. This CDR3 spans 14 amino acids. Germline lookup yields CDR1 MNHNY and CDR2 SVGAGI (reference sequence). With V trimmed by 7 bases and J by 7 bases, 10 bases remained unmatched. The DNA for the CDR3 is TGTGCCAGCACCCCCACAGGGGCGGGACAGCCCCAGCATTTT. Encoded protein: CASTPTGAGQPQHF.

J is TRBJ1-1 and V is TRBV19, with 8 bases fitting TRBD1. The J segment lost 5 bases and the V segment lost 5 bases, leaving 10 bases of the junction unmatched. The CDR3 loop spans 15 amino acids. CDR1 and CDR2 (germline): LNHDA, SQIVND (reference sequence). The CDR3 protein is CASSARTGRWTEAFF. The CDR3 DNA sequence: TGTGCCAGTAGTGCCCGGACAGGGCGTTGGACTGAAGCTTTCTTT.

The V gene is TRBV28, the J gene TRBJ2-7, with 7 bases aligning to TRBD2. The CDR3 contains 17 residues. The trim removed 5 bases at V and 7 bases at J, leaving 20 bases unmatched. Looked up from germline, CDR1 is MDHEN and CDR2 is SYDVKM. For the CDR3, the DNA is TGTGCCAGCAGTCCCCCGCTCTGGAGGGACGGGGGAGGGGAGCAGTACTTC. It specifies CASSPPLWRDGGGEQYF. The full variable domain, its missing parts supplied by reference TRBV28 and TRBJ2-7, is DVKVTQSSRYLVKRTGEKVFLECVQDMDHENMFWYRQDPGLGLRLIYFSYDVKMKEKGDIPEGYSVSREKKERFSLILESASTNQTSMYLCASSPPLWRDGGGEQYFGPGTRLTVT.

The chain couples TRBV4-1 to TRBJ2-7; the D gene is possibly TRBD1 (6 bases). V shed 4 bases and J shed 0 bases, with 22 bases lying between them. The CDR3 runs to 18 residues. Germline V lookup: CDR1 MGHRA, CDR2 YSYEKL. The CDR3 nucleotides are TGCGCCAGCAGCCTCAAGACGCAAACCGGACAGAGCTCCTACGAGCAGTACTTC. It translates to CASSLKTQTGQSSYEQYF.

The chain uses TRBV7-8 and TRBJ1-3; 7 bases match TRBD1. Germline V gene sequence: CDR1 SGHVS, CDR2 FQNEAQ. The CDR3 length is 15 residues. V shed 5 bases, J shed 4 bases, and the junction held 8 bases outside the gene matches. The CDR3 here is CASSREPGQGNTIYF. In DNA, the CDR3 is TGTGCCAGCAGCCGAGAGCCGGGACAGGGAAACACCATATATTTT.

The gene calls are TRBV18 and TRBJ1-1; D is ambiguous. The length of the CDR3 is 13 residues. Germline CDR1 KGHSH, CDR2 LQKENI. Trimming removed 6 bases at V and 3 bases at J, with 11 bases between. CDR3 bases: TGTGCCAGCTCTCAAGAGGGAGACACTGAAGCTTTCTTT. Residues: CASSQEGDTEAFF.

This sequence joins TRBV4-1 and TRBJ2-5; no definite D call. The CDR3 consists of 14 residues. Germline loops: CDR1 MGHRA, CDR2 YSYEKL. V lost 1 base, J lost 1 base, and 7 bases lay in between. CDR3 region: CASSQGNSQETQYF. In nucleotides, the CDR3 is TGCGCCAGCAGCCAAGGTAACAGCCAAGAGACCCAGTACTTC.

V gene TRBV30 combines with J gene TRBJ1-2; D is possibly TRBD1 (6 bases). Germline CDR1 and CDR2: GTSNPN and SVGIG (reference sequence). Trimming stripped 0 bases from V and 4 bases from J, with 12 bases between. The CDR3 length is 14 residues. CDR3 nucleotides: TGTGCCTGGAGTGTACGGGGGGCTGTCTATGGCTACACCTTC. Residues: CAWSVRGAVYGYTF.

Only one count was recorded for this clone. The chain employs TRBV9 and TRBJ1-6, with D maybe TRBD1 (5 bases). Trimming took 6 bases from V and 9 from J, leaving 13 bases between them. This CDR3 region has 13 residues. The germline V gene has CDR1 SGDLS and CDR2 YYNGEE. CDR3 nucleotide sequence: TGTGCCAGCACCACAGGTGAAACTTCACCCCTCCACTTT. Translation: CASTTGETSPLHF.